The clone carrying this TCR beta chain showed up just a few times. The antigen remains unidentified. The same CDR3 is also encoded by other DNA sequences in this sample. Those patients who had chemo-refractory metastatic non-small-cell lung cancer were given focal radiation along with CTLA-4 blockade through ipilimumab. TCRdb keeps only in-frame clones here, not all; method: immunoSEQ multiplex PCR. The repertoire has 43,000 or so clones, 50% to 70% of them found once; the top ten carry roughly 20%. CDR1 is LNHNV, CDR2 YYDKDF, per germline (reference sequence). The CDR3 has 15 residues. V shed 0 bases and J shed 4 bases, with 10 bases lying between them. This entry comes from a study of radiotherapy plus CTLA-4 blockade in lung cancer. Study overall: With approximately 33% of patients having disease control, objective responses were seen in approximately 17%. Findings and limits, study-wide: Blood saw expansion of tumor-derived TCR clones after radiotherapy plus ipilimumab. Among reported predictors of response, early blood T cell clone dynamics with interferon-beta performed best.

The sequencing used peripheral blood, collected from a patient treated with radiotherapy plus ipilimumab. This receptor was identified in a human donor with non-small cell lung cancer who had a partial response to radiotherapy plus ipilimumab. This chain connects TRBV15 to TRBJ1-3; D is perhaps TRBD1 (6 bases). The CDR3 coding sequence is TGTGCCACCAGCAGAGACCAGGGGTCCGGAAACACCATATATTTT. Amino acid sequence: CATSRDQGSGNTIYF.